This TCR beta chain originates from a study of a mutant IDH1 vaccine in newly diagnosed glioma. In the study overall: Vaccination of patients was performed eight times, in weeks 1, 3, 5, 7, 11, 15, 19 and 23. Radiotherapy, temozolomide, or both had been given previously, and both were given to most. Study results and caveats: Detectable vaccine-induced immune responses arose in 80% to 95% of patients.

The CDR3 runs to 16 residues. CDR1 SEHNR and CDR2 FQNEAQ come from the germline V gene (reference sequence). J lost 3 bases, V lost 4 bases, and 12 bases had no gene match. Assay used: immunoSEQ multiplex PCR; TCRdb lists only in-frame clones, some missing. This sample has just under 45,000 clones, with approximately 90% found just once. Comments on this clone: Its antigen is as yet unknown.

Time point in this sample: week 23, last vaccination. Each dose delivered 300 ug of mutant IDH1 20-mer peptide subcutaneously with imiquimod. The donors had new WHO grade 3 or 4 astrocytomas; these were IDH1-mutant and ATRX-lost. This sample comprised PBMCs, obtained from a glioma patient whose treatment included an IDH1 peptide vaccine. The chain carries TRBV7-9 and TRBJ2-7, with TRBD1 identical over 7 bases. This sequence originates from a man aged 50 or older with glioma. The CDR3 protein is CASSSSFLGQSYEQYF. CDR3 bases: TGTGCCAGCAGCTCCTCTTTCCTGGGACAGAGCTACGAGCAGTACTTC.